This TCR beta chain was documented in a study of T cell repertoires in cytomegalovirus infection. On this clonotype itself: Its antigen is not known.

MiXCR, applied by TCRdb to the reads, yields one record per CDR3 protein. The sample lists about a million distinct CDR3 sequences; around a third were seen once. This sequence originates from a human donor in good health (CMV status not recorded). Some clones in this sample may be carry-over from other donors' samples. The material was cultured CD8+ T cells from PBMCs, obtained from culture after CMV antigen stimulation.

The CDR3 DNA is TGTGCCAGCAGCTATGAGGCAGGGTCACCCGAGCAGTACTTC. Amino acids: CASSYEAGSPEQYF. This chain connects TRBV9 to TRBJ2-7; tentatively, D is TRBD1 (5 bases). Trimming left V 4 bases short and J 6 bases short, with 17 bases between. From germline, CDR1 is SGDLS and CDR2 YYNGEE. This CDR3 contains 14 residues.